These T cell receptor beta chains were read from a single sample in a study of response to subunit inactivated influenza vaccine. TCRdb used MiXCR to reprocess the RT-PCR reads, holding one entry per CDR3 protein. The sample lists around 190,000 distinct CDR3 sequences; around an eighth were seen once. The sample was CD8+ T cells sorted from PBMCs, taken 4 to 6 days after vaccination. These receptor sequences come from a man aged 50 to 60 who received an inactivated influenza vaccine. Both conserved end residues are part of each CDR3. Each record gives: D gene, J gene, clone size, V gene, CDR3 DNA, CDR3 protein. A D gene is named only where the DNA matches it firmly. For some rows the clone size is stated as once, few or many, or as a class when expanded; others skip it.

D: .; J: TRBJ1-1; size: .; V: TRBV5-1; DNA: TGCGCCAGCAGCCCTCGGGACCTTCGGTTGAACACTGAAGCTTTCTTT; CDR3: CASSPRDLRLNTEAFF
D: .; J: TRBJ2-2; size: few; V: TRBV12-3/TRBV12-4; DNA: TGTGCCAGCAGTTTCTGGGGTTGGGAGGACACCGGGGAGCTGTTTTTT; CDR3: CASSFWGWEDTGELFF
D: TRBD2; J: TRBJ2-3; size: few; V: TRBV2; DNA: TGTGCCAGCAGTGCGCGGCTAGCGGGGGCTCCCGACCGCACAGGTACGCAGTATTTT; CDR3: CASSARLAGAPDRTGTQYF
D: TRBD1; J: TRBJ1-2; size: .; V: TRBV29-1; DNA: TGCAGCGTTGAAGATCCAGGGGGGTATGGCTACACCTTC; CDR3: CSVEDPGGYGYTF
D: .; J: TRBJ2-5; size: few; V: TRBV14; DNA: TGTGCCAGCAGCCCCCCTTTTGGAGGGGGGGCCAGGGAGACCCAGTACTTC; CDR3: CASSPPFGGGARETQYF
D: TRBD2; J: TRBJ2-5; size: few; V: TRBV15; DNA: TGTGCCACCAGCACTGCGGGGGGGGAGACCCAGTACTTC; CDR3: CATSTAGGETQYF
D: TRBD1; J: TRBJ1-2; size: .; V: TRBV15; DNA: TGTGCCACCAGCAGAGACTTATCTCCAGGGGGGGTTGGTGGCTACACCTTC; CDR3: CATSRDLSPGGVGGYTF
D: TRBD2; J: TRBJ2-1; size: few; V: TRBV13; DNA: TGTGCCAGCAGCCCCGGGACTAGCCGGAATGAGCAGTTCTTC; CDR3: CASSPGTSRNEQFF
D: TRBD1; J: TRBJ1-6; size: .; V: TRBV9; DNA: TGTGCCAGCAGCGAAGGGACAGGTCTTTCACCCCTCCACTTT; CDR3: CASSEGTGLSPLHF
D: .; J: TRBJ2-6; size: few; V: TRBV11-1; DNA: TGTGCCAGCAGCTTAGCACGCGGTTCCGGGGCCAACGTCCTGACTTTC; CDR3: CASSLARGSGANVLTF
D: TRBD2; J: TRBJ2-1; size: .; V: TRBV27; DNA: TGTGCCAGCAGTTGGCGGGAGACCCGATGGAATGAGCAGTTCTTC; CDR3: CASSWRETRWNEQFF
D: TRBD1; J: TRBJ2-7; size: .; V: TRBV6-5; DNA: TGTGCCAGCAGTTACTCCCAGGGGGCCTCATCCTACGAGCAGTACTTC; CDR3: CASSYSQGASSYEQYF
D: .; J: TRBJ1-2; size: few; V: TRBV4-1; DNA: TGCGCCAGCAGCCAAGTTGTAGGGCAAGCCTACTACACCTTC; CDR3: CASSQVVGQAYYTF
D: TRBD1; J: TRBJ2-2; size: few; V: TRBV7-9; DNA: TGTGCCAGCTCCCCGACAGGGGGCGCATCGGGGGAGCTGTTTTTT; CDR3: CASSPTGGASGELFF
D: TRBD2; J: TRBJ2-5; size: few; V: TRBV20-1; DNA: TGCAGTGCCACTACTAGCGGGGACGAGACCCAGTACTTC; CDR3: CSATTSGDETQYF